The 5 T cell receptor beta chains below come from one sample, sequenced in a study of blood T cell repertoires in COVID-19 (dated by TCRdb to about 2020). The library was generated by the immunoSEQ multiplex PCR assay. TCRdb mirrors the immuneACCESS table, restricted to in-frame sequences. Some clones are absent from its copies; in checked studies, under half trace to an unresolved V gene, and the reason for the others is unknown. This sample is represented by 110,000 to 150,000 clones; just under 80% of them were singletons. The ten biggest clones cover 1.9% of the sample. The sample taken for sequencing was peripheral blood. The receptor set was obtained from a woman aged 55-70 years with acute or convalescent COVID-19.

The chain is built from TRBV20-1 and TRBJ2-7, with TRBD2 matching over 8 bases. CDR1 and CDR2 from the germline V gene are DFQATT and SNEGSKA (reference sequence). V lost 7 bases, J lost 6 bases, and 5 bases stayed unmatched. CDR3 length equals 11 residues. Here the CDR3 reads CSVLAGGEQYF. CDR3 bases: TGCAGTGTCCTAGCGGGCGGCGAGCAGTACTTC.

CDR3 amino acids: CASRDLLAGGHNEQFF. For the CDR3, the DNA is TGTGCCAGCAGGGACCTACTAGCGGGAGGGCACAATGAGCAGTTCTTC. The chain recombines TRBV2 with TRBJ2-1; 13 nucleotides align to TRBD2. V was clipped by 6 bases and J by 5 bases; unmatched bases: 7. Germline values: CDR1 SNHLY, CDR2 FYNNEI. The CDR3 is 16 amino acids.

The chain carries TRBV7-9 and TRBJ1-5; the D is unclear. There are 15 residues in the CDR3. Per germline, CDR1 SEHNR and CDR2 FQNEAQ (reference sequence). The germline V and J ends were trimmed by 2 bases and 1 base, with 9 bases remaining between them. The CDR3 region is CASSLYAGSNQPQHF. CDR3 nucleotide sequence: TGTGCCAGCAGCTTATACGCGGGGAGCAATCAGCCCCAGCATTTT.

The chain is built from TRBV10-1 and TRBJ2-3, with D unresolved. Trimming stripped 0 bases from V and 3 bases from J, with 13 bases between. The V gene's germline CDR1 is WNHNN and CDR2 SYGVQD (reference sequence). This CDR3 comprises 16 residues. CDR3 protein: CASSESAVHRTDTQYF. The CDR3, as DNA: TGCGCCAGCAGTGAGTCCGCGGTCCATAGAACAGATACGCAGTATTTT.

The chain has TRBV5-1 and TRBJ1-2; 9 bases agree with TRBD1. Germline lookup yields CDR1 SGHRS and CDR2 YFSETQ. V lost 4 bases to trimming and J lost 0 bases; unmatched junction nucleotides: 7. There are 16 residues in the CDR3. CDR3 DNA: TGCGCCAGCAGCGGAGGACAGGGGTTCCCTAACTATGGCTACACCTTC. It encodes CASSGGQGFPNYGYTF.